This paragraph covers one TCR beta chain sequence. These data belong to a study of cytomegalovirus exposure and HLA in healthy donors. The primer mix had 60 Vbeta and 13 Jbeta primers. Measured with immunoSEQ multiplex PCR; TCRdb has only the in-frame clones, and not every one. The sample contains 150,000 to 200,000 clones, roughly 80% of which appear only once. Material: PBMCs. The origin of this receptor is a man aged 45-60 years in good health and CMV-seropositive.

The CDR3 DNA reads TGTGCCAGCAGTTTATCTCGGACAGCTAACACTGAAGCTTTCTTT. Amino acid sequence: CASSLSRTANTEAFF. This rearrangement joins TRBV27 to TRBJ1-1, with D possibly matching TRBD1 (6 bases). Trimming removed 0 bases from V and 2 bases from J, with 10 bases in between. Germline V gives CDR1 MNHEY, CDR2 SMNVEV (reference sequence). This CDR3 is built from 15 residues.